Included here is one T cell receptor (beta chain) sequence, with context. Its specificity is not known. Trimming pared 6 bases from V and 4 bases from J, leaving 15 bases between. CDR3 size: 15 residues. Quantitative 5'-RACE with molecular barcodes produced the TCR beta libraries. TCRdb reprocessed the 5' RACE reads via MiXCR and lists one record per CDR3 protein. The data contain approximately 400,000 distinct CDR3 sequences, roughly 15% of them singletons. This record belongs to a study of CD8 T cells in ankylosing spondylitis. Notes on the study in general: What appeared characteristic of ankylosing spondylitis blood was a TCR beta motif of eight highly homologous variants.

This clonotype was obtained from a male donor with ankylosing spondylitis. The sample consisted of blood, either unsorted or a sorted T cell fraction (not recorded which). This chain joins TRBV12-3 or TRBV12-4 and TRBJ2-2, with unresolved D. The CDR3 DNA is TGTGCCAGCAGCCTTGGATTAAGGGCCACCGGGGAGCTGTTTTTT. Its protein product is CASSLGLRATGELFF.